The 3 T cell receptor beta chains below were found in one sample sequenced in a study of naive and memory T cell subsets. Ligated cDNA underwent four rounds of PCR with nested alpha and beta constant region primers and SP2. MiXCR, run by TCRdb on the UMI-ligation and nested PCR reads, gives a single entry per CDR3 protein. Of about 37,000 distinct CDR3 sequences in the sample, about 11% were seen once. The sample's treatment: skin biopsy from PPD injection site in Mantoux-positive individual. The library had UMIs added by 3' ligation of an oligonucleotide to TCR cDNA. Sequencing used skin, obtained from a tuberculin skin test site. The receptor source for this set is an adult in good health.

The genes are TRBV27 and TRBJ1-2, with D possibly being TRBD1 (6 bases). Looked up from germline, CDR1 is MNHEY and CDR2 is SMNVEV (reference sequence). The CDR3 length is 15 residues. V gave up 4 bases and J gave up 1 base, with 13 bases separating them. CDR3 residues: CASSSSGTHNYGYTF. The CDR3 DNA reads as TGTGCCAGCAGTTCCTCCGGGACACATAACTATGGCTACACCTTC.

The CDR3 is CASSSGTDTQYF. DNA for the CDR3: TGTGCCAGCAGCTCTGGCACAGATACGCAGTATTTT. This chain uses TRBV13 with TRBJ2-3; D is unresolved. Trimming shortened V by 4 bases and J by 1 base, and 3 bases separated the two germline ends. The V gene's germline CDR1 is PRHDT and CDR2 FYEKMQ (reference sequence). The CDR3 has 12 amino acids.

J is TRBJ2-1 and V is TRBV14; D is unresolved. The CDR3 runs 13 residues. Trimming removed 0 bases at V and 6 bases at J, with 6 bases between. CDR1 is SGHDN, CDR2 FVKESK, per germline. The CDR3 sequence is CASSQDVLNEQFF. The CDR3 DNA reads as TGTGCCAGCAGCCAAGACGTACTCAATGAGCAGTTCTTC. Based on the CDR3 plus reference TRBV14 and TRBJ2-1, the full variable domain is EAGVTQFPSHSVIEKGQTVTLRCDPISGHDNLYWYRRVMGKEIKFLLHFVKESKQDESGMPNNRFLAERTGGTYSTLKVQPAELEDSGVYFCASSQDVLNEQFFGPGTRLTVL.